A single sample is the source of the 18 T cell receptor beta chains below, sequenced in a study of identical twins (dated by TCRdb to about 2016). To prepare the library, 5' RACE was applied. The run used an Illumina HiSeq 2000. The raw public reads went through TCRdb reprocessing: fastp at Q25, MiXCR clone calling, in-frame beta chains kept. Rows with one shared CDR3 protein collapse into an entry with the most common genes and DNA. In this sample the table shows some 600,000 distinct CDR3 sequences, roughly 7.2% of which occur a single time. The ten largest clones take up roughly 1.6% of the sample. These sequences were also reported in another study, on yellow fever vaccine responses in identical twins.

Sequenced material: PBMCs. The receptor set was obtained from a woman younger than 35 in good health.

This clonotype was recorded a few times. J is TRBJ1-2 and V is TRBV18; possibly TRBD1 for D (5 bases). The CDR3 contains 15 residues. From germline, CDR1 is KGHSH and CDR2 LQKENI. Trimming left V 1 base short and J 0 bases short, with 9 bases between. The chain's CDR3 is CASSPLTESNYGYTF. The CDR3 DNA reads TGTGCCAGCTCACCACTGACAGAATCTAACTATGGCTACACCTTC.

This clonotype has just a few counts. The chain has TRBV7-3 and TRBJ2-1; 14 bases agree with TRBD2. From germline, CDR1 is SGHTA and CDR2 FQGTGA. This CDR3 is built from 17 residues. J gave up 6 bases and V 5 bases, and 9 bases lay outside the gene matches. The CDR3 is CASSPGTSGRVGNEQFF. The CDR3 DNA follows: TGTGCCAGCAGCCCAGGGACTAGCGGGAGAGTAGGCAATGAGCAGTTCTTC.

This clonotype was counted between two and nine times. The chain links TRBV7-9 to TRBJ2-1; 8 nucleotides agree with TRBD1. Trimming cost V 3 bases and J 4 bases; bases outside gene matches: 5. Per germline, CDR1 SEHNR and CDR2 FQNEAQ (reference sequence). CDR3 length equals 15 residues. CDR3 protein: CASSFGDRSYNEQFF. In nucleotides, the CDR3 is TGTGCCAGCAGCTTTGGGGACAGGAGTTACAATGAGCAGTTCTTC.

This clonotype was seen many times. The chain recombines TRBV12-3 or TRBV12-4 with TRBJ1-5, with a possible D match to TRBD1 (6 bases). The CDR3 consists of 13 residues. V was shortened by 5 bases and J by 7 bases, with 12 bases between the two germline ends. CDR3 coding DNA: TGTGCCAGCAGTCCAGGGGTTGGGCAGCCCCAGCATTTT. It translates to CASSPGVGQPQHF.

The chain recombines TRBV6-5 with TRBJ2-4, with 9 positions matching TRBD2. In germline, CDR1 is MNHEY, CDR2 SVGAGI. CDR3 size: 14 residues. V shed 1 base and J 8 bases; nucleotides not matched to a gene: 3. CDR3 region: CASSYWAGGHIQYF. In DNA, the CDR3 is TGTGCCAGCAGTTACTGGGCGGGAGGGCACATTCAGTACTTC.

This clonotype showed up just a few times. This chain links TRBV12-3 or TRBV12-4 with TRBJ1-3; 11 positions agree with TRBD1. This CDR3 region has 15 residues. The trim removed 7 bases at V and 3 bases at J, leaving 5 bases unmatched. CDR3 protein: CASTRTGGDGNTIYF. The CDR3 nucleotides read TGTGCCAGCACCCGGACAGGGGGCGATGGAAACACCATATATTTT.

This clonotype has ten or more counts. The chain uses TRBV7-2 and TRBJ2-1; tentative D call: TRBD2 (6 bases). The V and J ends lost 5 bases and 4 bases respectively, with 15 bases between them. CDR1 is SGHTA, CDR2 FQGNSA, per germline. CDR3 length equals 15 residues. CDR3 DNA sequence: TGTGCCAGCAGCCTAGTGGGACTTAATTACAATGAGCAGTTCTTC. It encodes CASSLVGLNYNEQFF.

Only a few counts were recorded for this clonotype. The V call is TRBV6-6, the J call TRBJ2-2, with a weak D call TRBD2 (6 bases). The CDR3 contains 12 residues. Trimming shortened V by 6 bases and J by 7 bases, and 9 bases separated the two germline ends. CDR1 and CDR2 (germline): MNHNY, SVGAGI (reference sequence). CDR3 nucleotides: TGTGCCAGCAGGAACGGGGGCGGGGAGCTGTTTTTT. It translates to CASRNGGGELFF.

This clonotype was seen repeatedly, ten times or more. V is TRBV5-1 and J is TRBJ2-1; 9 nucleotides match TRBD2. This CDR3 is built from 19 residues. Germline assignment: CDR1 SGHRS and CDR2 YFSETQ. With V trimmed by 0 bases and J by 4 bases, 14 bases remained unmatched. The CDR3 protein is CASSLAAGGDPRQYNEQFF. CDR3 nucleotides: TGCGCCAGCAGCTTGGCAGCGGGGGGCGACCCCCGGCAATACAATGAGCAGTTCTTC.

This clonotype was found a few times. The V and J genes are TRBV2 and TRBJ2-1, with D unresolved. The V end lost 6 bases, the J end lost 0 bases, and 15 bases lay between the germline ends. CDR1 is SNHLY and CDR2 is FYNNEI in the germline V gene. The CDR3 loop spans 16 amino acids. The CDR3 is CASRGQRGSSYNEQFF. The CDR3, as DNA: TGTGCCAGCAGGGGCCAACGTGGTAGCTCCTACAATGAGCAGTTCTTC.

As concerns this clonotype: This may arise from a read error, as a much more abundant clone is one base away. The CDR3 does not end in the conserved phenylalanine or tryptophan, so this is likely a read error. The rearrangement links TRBV20-1 to TRBJ2-5, with 8 nucleotides matching TRBD2. Germline CDR1 is DFQATT and CDR2 is SNEGSKA (reference sequence). The CDR3 length is 14 residues. Losses at the gene ends were 6 bases for V and 2 bases for J; bases not matched to a gene: 8. This chain's CDR3 is CSARLSGKQETQYS. CDR3 DNA: TGCAGTGCAAGGCTTAGCGGGAAACAAGAGACCCAGTACTCC.

This clonotype was seen a few times. V usage is TRBV6-5 and J usage is TRBJ1-6; no clear D gene. CDR3 size: 16 residues. The germline gives CDR1 MNHEY, CDR2 SVGAGI. Deletions cut 2 bases from V and 8 bases from J, with 16 bases between. CDR3 sequence: CASSYLGITMDSPLHF. DNA for the CDR3: TGTGCCAGCAGTTACCTCGGGATAACAATGGATTCACCCCTCCACTTT.

The gene calls are TRBV5-1 and TRBJ2-1, with D unresolved. This CDR3 has 17 amino acids. The V end lost 0 bases, the J end lost 0 bases, and 13 bases lay between the germline ends. Germline CDR1 reads SGHRS; CDR2 reads YFSETQ. As DNA, the CDR3 is TGCGCCAGCAGCTTGGAAGGCGGCCCGAGCTCCTACAATGAGCAGTTCTTC. As protein: CASSLEGGPSSYNEQFF.

This clonotype was recorded at least ten times. CDR3 amino acids: CSARDRGGYTF. CDR3 nucleotide sequence: TGCAGTGCTAGAGATCGGGGTGGCTACACCTTC. V and J are TRBV20-1 and TRBJ1-2; the D is unclear. CDR3 length: 11 amino acids. V was cut by 0 bases and J by 7 bases, with 6 bases left in between. Germline V CDR1 and CDR2: DFQATT, SNEGSKA (reference sequence).

This clonotype was seen a handful of times. The chain's CDR3 is CASTARQGAGGYTF. CDR3 in DNA: TGTGCCAGCACCGCTCGACAGGGGGCTGGGGGCTACACCTTC. The gene calls are TRBV6-1 and TRBJ1-2, with TRBD1 matching 10 bases. V lost 7 bases, J lost 8 bases, and 10 bases stayed unmatched. CDR1 MNHNS and CDR2 SASEGT come from the germline V gene. The CDR3 spans 14 residues.

This chain links TRBV2 with TRBJ2-5, with D uncertain. Trimming took off 8 bases at V and 10 bases at J, with 17 bases between the two ends. Germline V CDR1 and CDR2: SNHLY, FYNNEI. The CDR3 loop spans 12 amino acids. DNA of the CDR3: TGTGCCAGCGCGGAGTCCCCCGGCGACCAGTACTTC. Protein product: CASAESPGDQYF.

This clonotype has only a few counts. This chain joins TRBV5-1 and TRBJ2-1; 7 bases match TRBD2. Germline V gives CDR1 SGHRS, CDR2 YFSETQ. The CDR3 extends over 14 amino acids. J was trimmed by 7 bases and V by 4 bases; bases with no gene match: 8. The CDR3 loop reads CASSTTSNGNEQFF. The DNA for the CDR3 is TGCGCCAGCAGCACGACTAGCAATGGGAATGAGCAGTTCTTC. The complete variable domain, with remaining parts taken from reference TRBV5-1 and TRBJ2-1, reads KAGVTQTPRYLIKTRGQQVTLSCSPISGHRSVSWYQQTPGQGLQFLFEYFSETQRNKGNFPGRFSGRQFSNSRSEMNVSTLELGDSALYLCASSTTSNGNEQFFGPGTRLTVL.

This chain links TRBV27 with TRBJ2-7, with TRBD1 identical over 8 bases. Trimming cost V 2 bases and J 0 bases; bases outside gene matches: 3. CDR3 length: 15 amino acids. From germline, CDR1 is MNHEY and CDR2 SMNVEV (reference sequence). The CDR3 coding sequence is TGTGCCAGCAGTTTAACAGGGGGTAGCTCCTACGAGCAGTACTTC. Translated: CASSLTGGSSYEQYF.